One sample yielded the 17 T cell receptor beta chains listed below, sequenced in a study of OX40 agonist ivuxolimab in advanced cancers. The protocol was immunoSEQ multiplex PCR, while the TCRdb copy is restricted to in-frame clones and leaves out a portion. The profile shows about 110,000 clones, under 95% of them singletons. The specimen was CD4+ or CD8+ T cells sorted from blood, collected in a trial of the OX40 agonist ivuxolimab. These receptors were collected from an adult with an advanced solid tumor such as melanoma, head and neck, liver or kidney cancer.

The chain employs TRBV19 and TRBJ2-1; 8 nucleotides agree with TRBD2. Germline V CDR1 and CDR2: LNHDA, SQIVND (reference sequence). V lost 5 bases, J lost 2 bases, and 5 bases stayed unmatched. CDR3 length: 15 amino acids. CDR3 coding DNA: TGTGCCAGTAGTCCAGGGACTAGTACCTACAATGAGCAGTTCTTC. Its translation is CASSPGTSTYNEQFF.

The rearrangement links TRBV23-1 to TRBJ1-5; 9 nucleotides match TRBD1. TRBV23-1 is annotated as an ORF whose role is uncertain. The CDR3 spans 21 residues. J was trimmed by 6 bases and V by 5 bases; bases with no gene match: 26. CDR3 coding DNA: TGCGCCAGCAGTAAACCGGGACAGGGCAGAGGAAATGTCCATTTTATTCAGCCCCAGCATTTT. Translation: CASSKPGQGRGNVHFIQPQHF.

The chain is built from TRBV9 and TRBJ1-2, with a tentative D call TRBD1 (6 bases). This CDR3 has 15 amino acids. Germline loops: CDR1 SGDLS, CDR2 YYNGEE. V lost 0 bases and J lost 3, with 12 bases in between. For the CDR3, the DNA is TGTGCCAGCAGCGTAGCGGAGGGGGGTCACTATGGCTACACCTTC. Translating it yields CASSVAEGGHYGYTF.

This clone was recorded only once. The genes are TRBV6-5 and TRBJ1-6, with 8 bases that match TRBD1. V dropped 3 bases and J dropped 8; count of bases not matched to a gene: 9. The CDR3 runs 16 residues. Germline assignment: CDR1 MNHEY and CDR2 SVGAGI. DNA of the CDR3: TGTGCCAGCAGTTATTCCGGACAGGGCAGAGATTCACCCCTCCACTTT. It translates to CASSYSGQGRDSPLHF.

The chain has TRBV4-1 and TRBJ1-2; a possible D gene is TRBD1 (5 bases). Per germline, CDR1 MGHRA and CDR2 YSYEKL. The V end lost 0 bases, the J end lost 4 bases, and 12 bases lay between the germline ends. CDR3 length equals 15 residues. CDR3 sequence: CASSQEEGDFYGYTF. The CDR3 coding sequence is TGCGCCAGCAGCCAAGAGGAAGGGGACTTCTATGGCTACACCTTC.

The CDR3 DNA sequence: TGCGCCAGCAGCCCCGAGAATGGGGCCGGCTATGGCTACACCTTC. Translation: CASSPENGAGYGYTF. J is TRBJ1-2 and V is TRBV5-1, with a weak D call TRBD1 (5 bases). The CDR3 extends over 15 amino acids. Trimming cost V 4 bases and J 4 bases, with 17 bases left between them. Per germline, CDR1 SGHRS and CDR2 YFSETQ.

The chain joins TRBV28 to TRBJ2-3; maybe TRBD2 (6 bases). The ends were cut back, 3 bases at V and 6 bases at J, with 10 bases in the middle. This CDR3 has 13 residues. Germline CDR1 is MDHEN and CDR2 is SYDVKM. CDR3 DNA: TGTGCCAGCAGTTTCCGACTAGGCGATACGCAGTATTTT. It encodes CASSFRLGDTQYF.

The V and J genes are TRBV20-1 and TRBJ2-5, with D perhaps matching TRBD1 (5 bases). The CDR3 runs to 11 residues. Germline V gene data show CDR1 as DFQATT and CDR2 as SNEGSKA (reference sequence). V dropped 5 bases and J dropped 5 bases, with 9 bases sitting between them. For the CDR3, the DNA is TGCAGTGCTCTGGGGCGGGAGACCCAGTACTTC. This gives the protein CSALGRETQYF.

This clone was recorded only once. The chain combines TRBV4-2 with TRBJ2-7, with 14 bases matching TRBD2. Germline loops: CDR1 LGHNA, CDR2 YNFKEQ. The CDR3 spans 17 residues. Trimming cost V 1 base and J 3 bases; bases outside gene matches: 5. The CDR3 DNA is TGTGCCAGCAGCCAAGTTTCCGGGACTAGCGGGAGCTACGAGCAGTACTTC. As protein: CASSQVSGTSGSYEQYF.

The J gene is TRBJ2-2, the V gene TRBV6-1, with D unresolved. The CDR3 extends over 15 amino acids. Deletions cut 7 bases from V and 7 bases from J, with 19 bases between. Looked up from germline, CDR1 is MNHNS and CDR2 is SASEGT. Here the CDR3 reads CASNPALLSDGELFF. CDR3 DNA: TGTGCCAGCAACCCTGCCCTCCTCTCGGACGGGGAGCTGTTTTTT.

This clone has a single count. The V and J genes are TRBV27 and TRBJ1-1; possible D gene TRBD1, 6 bases. Germline CDR1 is MNHEY and CDR2 is SMNVEV (reference sequence). The CDR3 spans 14 residues. V was clipped by 4 bases and J by 4 bases, with 13 bases between them. CDR3 bases: TGTGCCAGCAGTTACGGACAGTCCGGCACTGAAGCTTTCTTT. Translating it yields CASSYGQSGTEAFF.

The V gene is TRBV28, the J gene TRBJ1-5; D unresolved. Between the trimmed V and J ends, which lost 1 base and 3 bases, there was a span of 7 bases. CDR1 MDHEN and CDR2 SYDVKM come from the germline V gene. This CDR3 is 14 amino acids long. The CDR3 region is CASSLSGTNQPQHF. The CDR3 nucleotides read TGTGCCAGCAGTTTATCGGGCACCAATCAGCCCCAGCATTTT.

The gene calls are TRBV6-8 and TRBJ2-1; 12 bases fit TRBD2. CDR1 and CDR2 from the germline V gene are MNHGY and SAAAGT. After removal of 2 bases from V and 3 bases from J, the junction contained 17 bases not matched to a gene. This CDR3 contains 21 residues. CDR3 in amino acids: CASSYKAGLAGGNGGYNEQFF. Here the CDR3 DNA reads TGTGCCAGCAGTTACAAGGCGGGTCTAGCGGGAGGGAATGGGGGCTACAATGAGCAGTTCTTC.

This chain uses TRBV7-2 with TRBJ1-5; 8 nucleotides align to TRBD1. The CDR3 consists of 14 residues. Germline V CDR1 and CDR2: SGHTA, FQGNSA. J gave up 5 bases and V 3 bases, and 3 bases lay outside the gene matches. The CDR3 loop reads CASSFSQGDQPQHF. CDR3 in DNA: TGTGCCAGCAGCTTCTCACAGGGGGATCAGCCCCAGCATTTT.

The V gene is TRBV28, the J gene TRBJ2-6, with TRBD2 as a possible D gene (5 bases). Germline CDR1 MDHEN, CDR2 SYDVKM. The CDR3 runs to 14 residues. Trimming shortened V by 2 bases and J by 10 bases, and 12 bases separated the two germline ends. Here the CDR3 reads CASSLLREGNVLTF. The CDR3 DNA reads TGTGCCAGCAGTTTACTCCGGGAAGGAAACGTCCTGACTTTC. The complete variable domain, with remaining parts taken from reference TRBV28 and TRBJ2-6, reads DVKVTQSSRYLVKRTGEKVFLECVQDMDHENMFWYRQDPGLGLRLIYFSYDVKMKEKGDIPEGYSVSREKKERFSLILESASTNQTSMYLCASSLLREGNVLTFGAGSRLTVL.

In its sample, this clone was seen once. The V gene is TRBV19, the J gene TRBJ1-6; tentatively, D is TRBD1 (5 bases). The V gene's germline CDR1 is LNHDA and CDR2 SQIVND (reference sequence). The CDR3 extends over 15 amino acids. V dropped 3 bases and J dropped 4 bases, with 10 bases sitting between them. The CDR3 loop reads CASSIGQIYNSPLHF. The CDR3 nucleotides are TGTGCCAGTAGTATTGGACAAATTTATAATTCACCCCTCCACTTT. The variable domain in full, completed from reference TRBV19 and TRBJ1-6, reads DGGITQSPKYLFRKEGQNVTLSCEQNLNHDAMYWYRQDPGQGLRLIYYSQIVNDFQKGDIAEGYSVSREKKESFPLTVTSAQKNPTAFYLCASSIGQIYNSPLHFGNGTRLTVT.

The chain is built from TRBV29-1 and TRBJ1-2; D remains ambiguous. Germline V CDR1 and CDR2: SQVTM, ANQGSEA. V shed 1 base and J shed 4 bases, with 7 bases lying between them. The CDR3 loop spans 12 amino acids. The CDR3 reads CSVEAWTYGYTF. As DNA, the CDR3 is TGCAGCGTTGAAGCCTGGACCTATGGCTACACCTTC.